This TCR beta chain was recovered during a study of blood T cell repertoires in COVID-19. Study in general: Whether acute or convalescent, the COVID-19 samples came from the United States, Italy and Spain. T cells, B-cell-depleted T cells, or PBMCs supplied cDNA or gDNA.

This CDR3 contains 13 residues. V shed 3 bases and J shed 3 bases, with 8 bases lying between them. In the authors' methods: Reference gene primer amplification in the assay estimated nucleated cell counts. Only in-frame clones appear in the TCRdb table, and some are missing; sequencing was by immunoSEQ multiplex PCR. V and J calls and clone size follow that table, whereas D and trimming were derived from the DNA. Of approximately 310,000 clones listed, about nine tenths are singletons. The clonotype originates from a man aged 50 to 60 with active or convalescent COVID-19. Sequences were obtained from peripheral blood. The chain combines TRBV12-3 or TRBV12-4 with TRBJ1-2; D unresolved. The CDR3 region is CASSLVGDYGYTF. The DNA of the CDR3 is TGTGCCAGCAGTTTGGTCGGGGACTATGGCTACACCTTC.